This T cell receptor (beta chain) was recovered during a study of Ad26.COV2.S vaccination and SARS-CoV-2 variants. Study details: Donor had been placed in the Ad26.COV2.S arm of the COV1001 trial. Ad26.COV2.S was injected intramuscularly once or twice, 56 days apart. Findings and limits, study-wide: CD8+ and CD4+ T cells specific for spike reportedly responded with substantial breadth after vaccination.

This clone has a single count. Antigen specificity is unknown. Treatment indicated: about 20 received Ad26.COV2.S at low or high dose, single or two shots; roughly five received placebo; per-sample allocation not given. Specimen acquisition occurred on day 63 following the initial vaccine or placebo injection. The study used a vaccine consisting of an Ad26 vector that expressed Wuhan-strain SARS-CoV-2 spike. Sequenced by immunoSEQ multiplex PCR; TCRdb stores in-frame clones only, minus some. The sample shows 300,000 to 400,000 clones, roughly 84% of them seen only once. The material sequenced was peripheral blood, taken in a trial of Ad26.COV2.S vaccine versus placebo. The source of this sequence is a person aged 18 to 65 who received the Ad26.COV2.S COVID-19 vaccine or a placebo.

This CDR3 is CAWSIPGSSPLHF. The CDR3, as DNA: TGTGCCTGGAGTATCCCGGGGAGTTCACCCCTCCACTTT. The chain uses TRBV30 and TRBJ1-6; D ambiguous. Trimming removed 2 bases at V and 9 bases at J, with 11 bases between. This CDR3 comprises 13 residues. Germline lookup yields CDR1 GTSNPN and CDR2 SVGIG (reference sequence).